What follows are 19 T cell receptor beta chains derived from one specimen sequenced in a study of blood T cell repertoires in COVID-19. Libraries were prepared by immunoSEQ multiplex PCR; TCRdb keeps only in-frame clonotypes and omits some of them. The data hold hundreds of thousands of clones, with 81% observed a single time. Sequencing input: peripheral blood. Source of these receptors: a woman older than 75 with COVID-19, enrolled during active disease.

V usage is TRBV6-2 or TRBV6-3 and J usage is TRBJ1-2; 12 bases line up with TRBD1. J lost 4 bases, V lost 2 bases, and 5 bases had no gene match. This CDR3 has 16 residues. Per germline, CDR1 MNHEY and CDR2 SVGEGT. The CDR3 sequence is CASSYPGQGASYGYTF. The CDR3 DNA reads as TGTGCCAGCAGTTACCCGGGACAGGGGGCCAGCTATGGCTACACCTTC.

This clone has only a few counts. Here the CDR3 reads CASSLSASRGDTQYF. DNA for the CDR3: TGTGCCAGCAGCTTAAGTGCGAGCCGTGGAGATACGCAGTATTTT. The chain couples TRBV7-3 to TRBJ2-3, with unresolved D. Germline-derived CDR1 and CDR2 are SGHTA and FQGTGA. This CDR3 has 15 amino acids. Trimming removed 1 base at V and 5 bases at J, with 13 bases between.

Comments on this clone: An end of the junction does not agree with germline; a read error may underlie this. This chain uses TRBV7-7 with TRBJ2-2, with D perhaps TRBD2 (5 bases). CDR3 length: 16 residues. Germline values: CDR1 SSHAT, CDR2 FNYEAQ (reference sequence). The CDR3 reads CASSLGRTANTGELFF. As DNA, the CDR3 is TGTGCTAGCAGCTTAGGTCGGACTGCGAACACCGGGGAGCTGTTTTTT.

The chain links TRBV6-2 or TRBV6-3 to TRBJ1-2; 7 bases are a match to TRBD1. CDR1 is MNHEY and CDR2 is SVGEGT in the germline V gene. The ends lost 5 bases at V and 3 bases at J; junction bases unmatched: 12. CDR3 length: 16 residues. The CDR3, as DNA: TGTGCCAGCAGTCTCATTAGACAGGGAAAGGACTATGGCTACACCTTC. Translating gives CASSLIRQGKDYGYTF.

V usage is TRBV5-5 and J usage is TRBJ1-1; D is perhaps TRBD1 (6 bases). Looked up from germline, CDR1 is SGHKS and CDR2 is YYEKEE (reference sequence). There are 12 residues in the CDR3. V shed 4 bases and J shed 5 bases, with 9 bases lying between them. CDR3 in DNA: TGTGCCAGCAGCCCTAGGGGGACTGAAGCTTTCTTT. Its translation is CASSPRGTEAFF.

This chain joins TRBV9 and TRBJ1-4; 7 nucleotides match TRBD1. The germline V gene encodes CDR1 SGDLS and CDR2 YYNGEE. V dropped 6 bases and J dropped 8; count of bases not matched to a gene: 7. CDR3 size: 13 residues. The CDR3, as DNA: TGTGCCAGCACCCCTGGGACAGAGGAAAAACTGTTTTTT. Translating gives CASTPGTEEKLFF.

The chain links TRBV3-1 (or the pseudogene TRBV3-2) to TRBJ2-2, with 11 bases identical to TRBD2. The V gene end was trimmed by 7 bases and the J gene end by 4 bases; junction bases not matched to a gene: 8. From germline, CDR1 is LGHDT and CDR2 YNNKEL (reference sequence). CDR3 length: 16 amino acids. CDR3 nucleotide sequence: TGTGCCAGCACAAGACTAGCGGGATCGGGCACCGGGGAGCTGTTTTTT. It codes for CASTRLAGSGTGELFF.

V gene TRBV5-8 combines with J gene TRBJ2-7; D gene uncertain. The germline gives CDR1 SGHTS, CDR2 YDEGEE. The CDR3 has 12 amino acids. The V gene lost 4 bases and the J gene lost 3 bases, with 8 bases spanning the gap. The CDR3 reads CASSVTDYEQYF. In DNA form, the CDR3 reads TGTGCCAGCAGCGTCACAGACTACGAGCAGTACTTC.

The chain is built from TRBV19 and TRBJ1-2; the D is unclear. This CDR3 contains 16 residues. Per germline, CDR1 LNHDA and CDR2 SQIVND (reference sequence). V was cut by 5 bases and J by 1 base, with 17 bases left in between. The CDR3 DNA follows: TGTGCCAGTAGTTCATCCACCCAGGCAAGTAACTATGGCTACACCTTC. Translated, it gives CASSSSTQASNYGYTF.

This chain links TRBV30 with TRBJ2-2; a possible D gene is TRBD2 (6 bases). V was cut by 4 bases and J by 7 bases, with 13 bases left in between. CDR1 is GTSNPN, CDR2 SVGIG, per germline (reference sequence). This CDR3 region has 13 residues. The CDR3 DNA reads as TGTGCCTGGATGGAGGGTAGGAACGGGGAGCTGTTTTTT. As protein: CAWMEGRNGELFF.

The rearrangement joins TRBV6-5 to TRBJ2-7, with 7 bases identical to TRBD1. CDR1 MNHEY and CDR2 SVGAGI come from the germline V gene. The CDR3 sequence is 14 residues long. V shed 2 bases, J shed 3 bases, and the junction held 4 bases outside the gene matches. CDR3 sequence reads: CASSYRDSDYEQYF. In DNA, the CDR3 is TGTGCCAGCAGTTACCGGGACAGCGACTACGAGCAGTACTTC.

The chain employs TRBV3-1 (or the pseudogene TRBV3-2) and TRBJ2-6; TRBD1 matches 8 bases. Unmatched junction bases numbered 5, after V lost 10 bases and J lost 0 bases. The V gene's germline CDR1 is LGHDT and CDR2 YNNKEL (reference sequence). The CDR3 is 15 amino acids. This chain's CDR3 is CATGQGRSGANVLTF. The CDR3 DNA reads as TGTGCCACCGGACAGGGTCGCTCTGGGGCCAACGTCCTGACTTTC.

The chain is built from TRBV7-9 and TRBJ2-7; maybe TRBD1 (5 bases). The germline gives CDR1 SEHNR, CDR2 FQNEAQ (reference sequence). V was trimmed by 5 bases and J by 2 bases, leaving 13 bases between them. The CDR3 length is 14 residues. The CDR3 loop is CASSVTGPPYEQYF. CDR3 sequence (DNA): TGTGCCAGCAGCGTAACAGGCCCTCCCTACGAGCAGTACTTC.

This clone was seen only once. CDR3 amino acids: CASSGADRVGYGYTF. The CDR3 DNA is TGTGCCAGCAGCGGGGCTGACAGGGTCGGGTATGGCTACACCTTC. The chain joins TRBV7-2 to TRBJ1-2, with 7 bases fitting TRBD1. The CDR3 covers 15 residues. CDR1 is SGHTA, CDR2 FQGNSA, per germline. With 5 bases clipped from V and 5 bases from J, the junction kept 11 bases outside the gene matches.

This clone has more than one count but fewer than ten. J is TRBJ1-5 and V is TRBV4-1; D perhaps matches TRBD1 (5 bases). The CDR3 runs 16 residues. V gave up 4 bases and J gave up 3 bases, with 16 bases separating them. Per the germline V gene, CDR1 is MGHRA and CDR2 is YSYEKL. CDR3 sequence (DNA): TGCGCCAGCAGCCCTCGGGGAGGGGCGGCCAATCAGCCCCAGCATTTT. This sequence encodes CASSPRGGAANQPQHF.

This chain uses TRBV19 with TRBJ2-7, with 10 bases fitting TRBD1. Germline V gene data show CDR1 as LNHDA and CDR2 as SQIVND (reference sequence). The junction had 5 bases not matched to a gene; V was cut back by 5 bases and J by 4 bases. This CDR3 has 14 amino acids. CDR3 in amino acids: CASSAGTGAYEQYF. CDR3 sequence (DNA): TGTGCCAGTAGTGCCGGGACAGGGGCGTACGAGCAGTACTTC.

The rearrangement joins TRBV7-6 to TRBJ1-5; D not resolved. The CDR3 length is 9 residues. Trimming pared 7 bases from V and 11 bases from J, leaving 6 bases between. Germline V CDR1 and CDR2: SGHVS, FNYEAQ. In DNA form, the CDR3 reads TGTGCCAGCACCCCCACCCAGCATTTT. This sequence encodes CASTPTQHF. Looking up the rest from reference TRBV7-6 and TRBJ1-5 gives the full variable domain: GAGVSQSPRYKVTKRGQDVALRCDPISGHVSLYWYRQALGQGPEFLTYFNYEAQQDKSGLPNDRFSAERPEGSISTLTIQRTEQRDSAMYRCASTPTQHFGDGTRLSIL.

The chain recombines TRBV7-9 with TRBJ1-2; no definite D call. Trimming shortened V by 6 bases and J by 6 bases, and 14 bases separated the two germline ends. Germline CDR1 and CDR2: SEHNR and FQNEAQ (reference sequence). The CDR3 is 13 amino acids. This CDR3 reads CASSLPDTDGYTF. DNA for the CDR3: TGTGCCAGCAGTCTTCCCGACACGGATGGCTACACCTTC.

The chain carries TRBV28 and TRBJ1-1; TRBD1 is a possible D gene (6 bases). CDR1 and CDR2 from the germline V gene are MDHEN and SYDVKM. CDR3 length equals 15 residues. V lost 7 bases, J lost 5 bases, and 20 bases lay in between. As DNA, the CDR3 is TGTGCCAGCATGGGGGCAGAGGGGGTTGTTACTGAAGCTTTCTTT. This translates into CASMGAEGVVTEAFF.